These 5 T cell receptor beta chains came from one sample sequenced in a study of T cells in Graves' hyperthyroidism and ophthalmopathy. What was amplified from RNA transcripts were TCR beta CDR3 regions. Initially, a first-round RT-PCR of the TCR CDR3 employed the HTBI primer set. In TCRdb, the multiplex PCR reads were re-called with MiXCR into one record per CDR3 protein. Among around 600,000 distinct CDR3 sequences, 16% were seen once, and the ten largest hold less than 3.5%. The sequenced material came from blood. These receptors were obtained from a middle-aged woman with Graves' ophthalmopathy.

This clonotype was seen repeatedly, ten times or more. The chain employs TRBV7-2 and TRBJ1-5, with D possibly matching TRBD1 (6 bases). From germline, CDR1 is SGHTA and CDR2 FQGNSA. V lost 4 bases and J lost 2, with 12 bases in between. The CDR3 runs 15 residues. As DNA, the CDR3 is TGTGCCAGCAGCTCCGGGCCAGGGGGCAATCAGCCCCAGCATTTT. Amino acid sequence: CASSSGPGGNQPQHF.

This clonotype was recorded at least ten times. V is TRBV15 and J is TRBJ1-4, with TRBD1 matching over 8 bases. Germline V gene sequence: CDR1 LNHNV, CDR2 YYDKDF (reference sequence). The CDR3 extends over 14 amino acids. V trimming: 1 base; J trimming: 5 bases; junction bases outside the gene matches: 0. The CDR3, as DNA: TGTGCCACCAGCAGAGGACAGGGGAATGAAAAACTGTTTTTT. Its translation: CATSRGQGNEKLFF.

There are many counts of this clonotype. One junction end disagrees with the germline gene, perhaps due to a read error. V usage is TRBV11-2 and J usage is TRBJ2-1; 11 positions agree with TRBD2. Germline CDR1 SGHAT, CDR2 FQNNGV. The CDR3 sequence is 16 residues long. The CDR3 DNA sequence: TGTGTCAGCAGCATACCGGGACTAGCGGCCTCGCATGAGCAGTTCTTC. It encodes CVSSIPGLAASHEQFF. The full variable domain, in which reference TRBV11-2 and TRBJ2-1 provide the parts outside the CDR3, is EAGVAQSPRYKIIEKRQSVAFWCNPISGHATLYWYQQILGQGPKLLIQFQNNGVVDDSQLPKDRFSAERLKGVDSTLKIQPAKLEDSAVYLCVSSIPGLAASHEQFFGPGTRLTVL.

This clonotype was counted many times. J is TRBJ1-2 and V is TRBV11-2; D is possibly TRBD1 (6 bases). The CDR3 spans 15 residues. V was cut by 0 bases and J by 8 bases, with 16 bases left in between. Germline CDR1 is SGHAT and CDR2 is FQNNGV. CDR3 DNA: TGTGCCAGCAGCTTAGATCCTGGGGGGCGTCAGGGCTACACCTTC. It encodes CASSLDPGGRQGYTF.

This clonotype was recorded at least ten times. The CDR3 loop reads CASSQGRGYTF. The CDR3 nucleotides are TGTGCCAGCAGCCAAGGGAGGGGCTACACCTTC. The gene calls are TRBV3-1 and TRBJ1-2; D gene uncertain. Germline V lookup: CDR1 LGHDT, CDR2 YNNKEL (reference sequence). V lost 1 base and J lost 8, with 5 bases in between. This CDR3 is 11 amino acids long.